Each of the 14 T cell receptor beta chains below was sequenced from the same sample in a study of TIL therapy for anti-PD-1-resistant metastatic lung cancer. This was the immunoSEQ v3 assay. Sequencing was performed with immunoSEQ multiplex PCR; in TCRdb, only in-frame clones are kept and a portion is missing. This sample has 20,000 or so clones; around three quarters occur once, and the top ten carry 1.5% to 2%. Stated time point: pre-treatment sample, taken before nivolumab and TIL therapy. The material sequenced was blood, taken at baseline. These TCRs come from a person between 30 and 80 years old with non-small cell lung cancer.

This chain connects TRBV28 to TRBJ2-7; 8 bases agree with TRBD1. The CDR3 covers 12 residues. The germline gives CDR1 MDHEN, CDR2 SYDVKM. J was trimmed by 5 bases and V by 5 bases; bases with no gene match: 2. The CDR3: CASSETGDEQYF. CDR3 nucleotides: TGTGCCAGCAGTGAGACAGGGGACGAGCAGTACTTC.

This clone was recorded once. This sequence joins TRBV20-1 and TRBJ2-2; 7 nucleotides line up with TRBD1. This CDR3 contains 16 residues. The germline gives CDR1 DFQATT, CDR2 SNEGSKA (reference sequence). V lost 3 bases to trimming and J lost 2 bases; unmatched junction nucleotides: 9. This CDR3 reads CSASYTDRLNTGELFF. CDR3 sequence (DNA): TGCAGTGCTAGTTATACGGACAGGCTCAACACCGGGGAGCTGTTTTTT.

The chain has TRBV21-1 and TRBJ1-4. TRBV21-1 is given as a pseudogene. The CDR3 contains 15 residues. The CDR3: CASSKVGYCDEKLFF. The DNA for the CDR3 is TGTGCCAGCAGCAAAGTAGGGTACTGCGATGAAAAACTGTTTTTT.

The chain carries TRBV30 and TRBJ2-5; D is perhaps TRBD2 (5 bases). CDR1 is GTSNPN, CDR2 SVGIG, per germline (reference sequence). V was shortened by 2 bases and J by 3 bases, with 16 bases between the two germline ends. CDR3 size: 15 residues. The CDR3 nucleotides are TGTGCCTGGAGTTGGGAGCGAAGAAATAAAGAGACCCAGTACTTC. Translating gives CAWSWERRNKETQYF.

The rearrangement joins TRBV6-5 to TRBJ2-3; D is unresolved. The CDR3 consists of 15 residues. The ends were cut back, 7 bases at V and 2 bases at J, with 16 bases in the middle. Per germline, CDR1 MNHEY and CDR2 SVGAGI. This CDR3 reads CASTLPRNPTDTQYF. The DNA of the CDR3 is TGTGCCAGCACCCTCCCCAGAAACCCCACAGATACGCAGTATTTT.

This sequence joins TRBV2 and TRBJ2-5; maybe TRBD1 (5 bases). Germline V lookup: CDR1 SNHLY, CDR2 FYNNEI. The CDR3 sequence is 13 residues long. The germline V and J ends were trimmed by 7 bases and 5 bases, with 14 bases remaining between them. CDR3 sequence reads: CASKGQAGETQYF. The CDR3 DNA sequence: TGTGCCAGCAAGGGCCAGGCAGGGGAGACCCAGTACTTC.

The chain couples TRBV6-6 to TRBJ1-1; D might be TRBD1 (5 bases). The CDR3 loop spans 15 amino acids. V was cut by 0 bases and J by 5 bases, with 13 bases left in between. From germline, CDR1 is MNHNY and CDR2 SVGAGI (reference sequence). The CDR3 DNA follows: TGTGCCAGCAGTTACTCGGCGGGACTTAGGACTGAAGCTTTCTTT. This translates into CASSYSAGLRTEAFF.

This chain links TRBV12-5 with TRBJ2-2; D gene uncertain. Germline loops: CDR1 LGHNT, CDR2 FRNRAP. The CDR3 covers 16 residues. The V end lost 1 base, the J end lost 4 bases, and 13 bases lay between the germline ends. The CDR3 loop is CASGLDPGRSTGELFF. CDR3 nucleotide sequence: TGTGCTAGTGGTTTGGATCCCGGACGGAGCACCGGGGAGCTGTTTTTT.

The chain combines TRBV5-1 with TRBJ2-7, with 7 bases lining up with TRBD1. Germline-derived CDR1 and CDR2 are SGHRS and YFSETQ. This CDR3 contains 13 residues. The V segment lost 3 bases and the J segment 7 bases; nucleotides outside the gene matches: 7. CDR3 amino acids: CASSYSTGAEQYV. CDR3 coding DNA: TGCGCCAGCAGCTATTCAACAGGGGCAGAGCAGTACGTC.

This chain links TRBV2 with TRBJ2-1; possibly TRBD1 for D (5 bases). Deletions cut 8 bases from V and 0 bases from J, with 14 bases between. The CDR3 has 15 residues. CDR1 and CDR2 from the germline V gene are SNHLY and FYNNEI. CDR3 sequence: CASGAGSSSYNEQFF. Written as DNA, the CDR3 is TGTGCCAGCGGGGCAGGGTCCAGCTCCTACAATGAGCAGTTCTTC.

The V and J genes are TRBV5-1 and TRBJ2-7; D ambiguous. V lost 6 bases, J lost 4 bases, and 17 bases lay in between. This CDR3 contains 14 residues. CDR1 is SGHRS, CDR2 YFSETQ, per germline. The CDR3: CASILGPGNYEQYF. CDR3 bases: TGCGCCAGCATCCTGGGCCCAGGTAATTACGAGCAGTACTTC.

This clone showed up just a few times. V usage is TRBV10-3 and J usage is TRBJ2-7, with TRBD2 identical over 16 bases. The V gene end was trimmed by 6 bases and the J gene end by 5 bases; junction bases not matched to a gene: 7. This CDR3 comprises 16 residues. The germline gives CDR1 ENHRY, CDR2 SYGVKD. CDR3 bases: TGTGCCATCAGGGGGACTAGCGGGAGGGCGGGCCACGAGCAGTACTTC. Translation: CAIRGTSGRAGHEQYF.

This chain links TRBV3-1 (or the pseudogene TRBV3-2) with TRBJ2-7; TRBD2 matches 7 bases. Germline values: CDR1 LGHDT, CDR2 YNNKEL (reference sequence). V lost 5 bases and J lost 0; bases outside the gene matches: 4. CDR3 length equals 14 residues. DNA for the CDR3: TGTGCCAGCAGCACCTTAGCGGGCTCCTACGAGCAGTACTTC. It yields the protein CASSTLAGSYEQYF.

This chain uses TRBV5-1 with TRBJ1-1, with D uncertain. Germline loops: CDR1 SGHRS, CDR2 YFSETQ. The CDR3 contains 14 residues. Trimming took 3 bases from V and 1 from J, leaving 10 bases between them. DNA for the CDR3: TGCGCCAGCAGCTCCTCATCCGCGAACACTGAAGCTTTCTTT. Encoded protein: CASSSSSANTEAFF.